This TCR beta chain was observed in a study of T cell repertoires in cytomegalovirus infection. The table lists this clonotype with a few counts. Its matching antigen is unknown. Study findings and constraints: Cumulative public TCR beta family frequency identified CMV carriers with the relevant HLA.

MiXCR was run by TCRdb on the reads, yielding one entry per CDR3 protein. The sample holds about 330,000 distinct CDR3 sequences, around a tenth seen once. Sequenced material: PBMCs. This sequence was found in a human donor in good health (CMV status not recorded). Some clones in this sample may be carry-over from other donors' samples.

The CDR3, as DNA: TGCGCCAGCAGCTTGGATTGGGGCAGCACAGATACGCAGTATTTT. Amino acids: CASSLDWGSTDTQYF. The V call is TRBV5-1, the J call TRBJ2-3; a weak D match, TRBD1 (5 bases). CDR3 size: 15 residues. Deletions cut 0 bases from V and 0 bases from J, with 8 bases between. Germline V gene sequence: CDR1 SGHRS, CDR2 YFSETQ.